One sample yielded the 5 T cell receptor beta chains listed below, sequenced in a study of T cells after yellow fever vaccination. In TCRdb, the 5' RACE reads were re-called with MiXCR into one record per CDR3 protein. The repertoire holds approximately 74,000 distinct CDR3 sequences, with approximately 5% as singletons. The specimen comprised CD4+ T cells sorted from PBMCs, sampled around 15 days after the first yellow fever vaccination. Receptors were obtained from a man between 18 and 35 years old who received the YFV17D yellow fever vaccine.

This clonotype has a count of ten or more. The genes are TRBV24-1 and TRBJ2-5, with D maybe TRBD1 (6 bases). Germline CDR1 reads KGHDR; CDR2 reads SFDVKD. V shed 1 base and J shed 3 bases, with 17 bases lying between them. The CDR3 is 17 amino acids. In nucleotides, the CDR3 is TGTGCCACCAGTGATTTCGGGACACATGGCGGAAAAGAGACCCAGTACTTC. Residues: CATSDFGTHGGKETQYF.

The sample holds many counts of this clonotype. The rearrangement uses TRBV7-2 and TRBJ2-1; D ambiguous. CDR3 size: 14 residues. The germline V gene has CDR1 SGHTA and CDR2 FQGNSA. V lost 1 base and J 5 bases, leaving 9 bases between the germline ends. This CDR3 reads CASSLVSRHNEQFF. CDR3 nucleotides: TGTGCCAGCAGCTTAGTCTCCAGACACAATGAGCAGTTCTTC.

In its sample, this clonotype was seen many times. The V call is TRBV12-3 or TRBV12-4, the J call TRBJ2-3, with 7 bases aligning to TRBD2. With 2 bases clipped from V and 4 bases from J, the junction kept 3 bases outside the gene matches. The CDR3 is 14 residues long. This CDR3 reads CASSLWEGSDTQYF. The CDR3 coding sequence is TGTGCCAGCAGTTTATGGGAGGGGTCAGATACGCAGTATTTT.

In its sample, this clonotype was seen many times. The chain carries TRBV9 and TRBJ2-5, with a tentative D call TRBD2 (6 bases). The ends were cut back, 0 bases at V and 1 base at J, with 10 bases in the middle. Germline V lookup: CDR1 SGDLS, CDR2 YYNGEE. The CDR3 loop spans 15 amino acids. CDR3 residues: CASSVAAGSQETQYF. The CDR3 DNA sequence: TGTGCCAGCAGCGTAGCCGCGGGGTCCCAAGAGACCCAGTACTTC. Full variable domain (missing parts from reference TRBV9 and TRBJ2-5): DSGVTQTPKHLITATGQRVTLRCSPRSGDLSVYWYQQSLDQGLQFLIQYYNGEERAKGNILERFSAQQFPDLHSELNLSSLELGDSALYFCASSVAAGSQETQYFGPGTRLLVL.

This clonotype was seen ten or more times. DNA for the CDR3: TGTGCCAGCAGAAAGACCAACAGATCCGCTTTCTTT. Translated, it gives CASRKTNRSAFF. The chain has TRBV6-6 and TRBJ1-1; no definite D call. The CDR3 is 12 residues long. Germline V gene lookup returns CDR1 MNHNY and CDR2 SVGAGI (reference sequence). V lost 6 bases and J lost 11, with 16 bases in between.